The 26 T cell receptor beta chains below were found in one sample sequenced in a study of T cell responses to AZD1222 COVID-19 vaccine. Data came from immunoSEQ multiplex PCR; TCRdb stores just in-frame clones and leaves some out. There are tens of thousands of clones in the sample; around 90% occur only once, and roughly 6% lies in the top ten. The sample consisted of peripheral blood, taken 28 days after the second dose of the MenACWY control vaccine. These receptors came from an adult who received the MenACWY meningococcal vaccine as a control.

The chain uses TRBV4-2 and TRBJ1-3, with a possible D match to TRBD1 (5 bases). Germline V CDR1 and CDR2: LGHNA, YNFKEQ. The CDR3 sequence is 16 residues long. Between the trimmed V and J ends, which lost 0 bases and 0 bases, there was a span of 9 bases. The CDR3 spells CASSQDRGRSGNTIYF. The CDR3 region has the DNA TGTGCCAGCAGCCAAGATAGGGGACGCTCTGGAAACACCATATATTTT.

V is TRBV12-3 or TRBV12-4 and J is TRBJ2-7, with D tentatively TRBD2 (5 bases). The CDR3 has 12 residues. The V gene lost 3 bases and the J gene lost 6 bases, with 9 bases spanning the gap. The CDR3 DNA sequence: TGTGCCAGCAGTTTGTTCGGGATCGAGCAGTACTTC. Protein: CASSLFGIEQYF.

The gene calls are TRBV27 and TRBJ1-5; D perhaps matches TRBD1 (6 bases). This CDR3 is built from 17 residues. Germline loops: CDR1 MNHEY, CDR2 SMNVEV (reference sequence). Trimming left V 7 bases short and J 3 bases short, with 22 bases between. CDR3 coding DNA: TGTGCCAGCACTCCTCACGGGGGCGCGGACAACAATCAGCCCCAGCATTTT. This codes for CASTPHGGADNNQPQHF.

CDR3 region: CASSLMRVSYEQYF. CDR3 sequence (DNA): TGTGCCAGCAGCTTAATGCGGGTCTCCTACGAGCAGTACTTC. The chain has TRBV11-2 and TRBJ2-7, with D perhaps matching TRBD2 (5 bases). V dropped 2 bases and J dropped 0 bases, with 8 bases sitting between them. The CDR3 sequence is 14 residues long. Per germline, CDR1 SGHAT and CDR2 FQNNGV.

This CDR3 is CASTHDSYGYTF. For the CDR3, the DNA is TGTGCCAGCACCCACGACAGCTATGGCTACACCTTC. The gene calls are TRBV6-5 and TRBJ1-2; TRBD1 might be the D (5 bases). Germline V gene sequence: CDR1 MNHEY, CDR2 SVGAGI. The CDR3 is 12 amino acids. V lost 7 bases to trimming and J lost 4 bases, with 10 bases between them.

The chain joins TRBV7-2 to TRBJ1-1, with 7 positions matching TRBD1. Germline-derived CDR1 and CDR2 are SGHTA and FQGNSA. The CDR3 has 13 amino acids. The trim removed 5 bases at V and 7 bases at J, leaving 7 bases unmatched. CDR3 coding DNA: TGTGCCAGCAGCCTCGACAGGGTAGGTGAAGCTTTCTTT. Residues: CASSLDRVGEAFF.

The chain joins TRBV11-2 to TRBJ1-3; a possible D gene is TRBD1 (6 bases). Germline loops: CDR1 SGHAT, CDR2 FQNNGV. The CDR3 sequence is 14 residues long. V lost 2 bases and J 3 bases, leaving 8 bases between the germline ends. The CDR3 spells CASSLQGGGNTIYF. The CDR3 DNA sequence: TGTGCCAGCAGCTTACAAGGGGGTGGAAACACCATATATTTT.

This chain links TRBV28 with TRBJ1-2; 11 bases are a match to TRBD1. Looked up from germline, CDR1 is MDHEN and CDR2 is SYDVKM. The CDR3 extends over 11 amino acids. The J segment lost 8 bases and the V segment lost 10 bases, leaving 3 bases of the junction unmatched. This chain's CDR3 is CATRTGGGYTF. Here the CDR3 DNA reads TGTGCCACTCGGACAGGGGGCGGCTACACCTTC.

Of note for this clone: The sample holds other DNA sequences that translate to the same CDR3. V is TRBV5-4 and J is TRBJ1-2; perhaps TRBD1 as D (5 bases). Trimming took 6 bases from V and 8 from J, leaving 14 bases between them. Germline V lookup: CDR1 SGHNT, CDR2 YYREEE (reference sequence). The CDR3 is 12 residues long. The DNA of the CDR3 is TGTGCCAGCACCCCTGGGGCCGCGGGCTACACCTTC. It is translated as CASTPGAAGYTF.

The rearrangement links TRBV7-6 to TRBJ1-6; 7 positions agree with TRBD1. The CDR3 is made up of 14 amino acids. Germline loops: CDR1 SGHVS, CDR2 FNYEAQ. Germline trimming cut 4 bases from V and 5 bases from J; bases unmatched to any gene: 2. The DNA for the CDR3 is TGTGCCAGCAGCTCCGGACAGGATAATTCACCCCTCCACTTT. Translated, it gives CASSSGQDNSPLHF.

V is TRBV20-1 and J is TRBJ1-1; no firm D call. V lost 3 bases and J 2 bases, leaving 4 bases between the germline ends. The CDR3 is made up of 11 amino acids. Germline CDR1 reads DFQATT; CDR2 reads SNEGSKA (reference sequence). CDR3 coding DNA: TGCAGTGCTAGGGACAACACTGAAGCTTTCTTT. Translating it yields CSARDNTEAFF.

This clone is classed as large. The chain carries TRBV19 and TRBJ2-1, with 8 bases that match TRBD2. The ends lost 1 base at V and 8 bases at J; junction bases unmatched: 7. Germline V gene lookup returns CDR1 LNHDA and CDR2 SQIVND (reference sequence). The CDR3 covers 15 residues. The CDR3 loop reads CASSIVSSGVHEQFF. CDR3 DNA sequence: TGTGCCAGTAGTATAGTAAGTAGCGGGGTCCATGAGCAGTTCTTC.

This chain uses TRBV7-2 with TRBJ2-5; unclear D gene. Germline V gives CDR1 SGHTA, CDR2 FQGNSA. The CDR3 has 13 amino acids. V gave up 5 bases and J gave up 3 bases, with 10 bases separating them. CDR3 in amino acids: CASSAAKKETQYF. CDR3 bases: TGTGCCAGCAGCGCGGCCAAGAAAGAGACCCAGTACTTC.

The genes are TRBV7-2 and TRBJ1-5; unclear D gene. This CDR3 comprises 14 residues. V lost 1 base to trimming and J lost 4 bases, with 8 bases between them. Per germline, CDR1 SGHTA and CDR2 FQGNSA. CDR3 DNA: TGTGCCAGCAGCTTAGGTCCATCAAATCAGCCCCAGCATTTT. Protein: CASSLGPSNQPQHF.

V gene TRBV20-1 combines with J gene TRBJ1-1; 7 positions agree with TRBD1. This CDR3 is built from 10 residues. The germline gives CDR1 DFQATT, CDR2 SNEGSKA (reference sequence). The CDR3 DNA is TGCAAGACAGGGACCACTGAAGCTTTCTTT. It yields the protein CKTGTTEAFF.

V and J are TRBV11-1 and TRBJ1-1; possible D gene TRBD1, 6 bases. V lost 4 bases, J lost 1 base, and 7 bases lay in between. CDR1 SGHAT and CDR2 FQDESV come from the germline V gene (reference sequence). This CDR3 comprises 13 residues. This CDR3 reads CASSWTANTEAFF. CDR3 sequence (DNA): TGTGCCAGCAGCTGGACAGCGAACACTGAAGCTTTCTTT.

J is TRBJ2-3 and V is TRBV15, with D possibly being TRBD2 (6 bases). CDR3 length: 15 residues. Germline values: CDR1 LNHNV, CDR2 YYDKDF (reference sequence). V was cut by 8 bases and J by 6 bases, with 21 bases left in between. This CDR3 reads CATRTGSGPGDTQYF. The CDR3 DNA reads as TGTGCCACCCGTACCGGGAGCGGGCCCGGGGATACGCAGTATTTT.

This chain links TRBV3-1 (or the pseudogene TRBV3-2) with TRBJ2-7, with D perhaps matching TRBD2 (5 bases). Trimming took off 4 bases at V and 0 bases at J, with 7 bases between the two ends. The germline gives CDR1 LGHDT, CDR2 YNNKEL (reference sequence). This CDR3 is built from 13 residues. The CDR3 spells CASSPGFSYEQYF. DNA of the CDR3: TGTGCCAGCAGCCCGGGATTCTCCTACGAGCAGTACTTC.

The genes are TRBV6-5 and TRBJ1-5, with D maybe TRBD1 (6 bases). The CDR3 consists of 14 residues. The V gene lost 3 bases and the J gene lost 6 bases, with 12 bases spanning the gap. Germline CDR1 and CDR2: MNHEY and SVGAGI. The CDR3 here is CASSYAQGSQPQHF. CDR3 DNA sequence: TGTGCCAGCAGTTATGCACAGGGTAGTCAGCCCCAGCATTTT.

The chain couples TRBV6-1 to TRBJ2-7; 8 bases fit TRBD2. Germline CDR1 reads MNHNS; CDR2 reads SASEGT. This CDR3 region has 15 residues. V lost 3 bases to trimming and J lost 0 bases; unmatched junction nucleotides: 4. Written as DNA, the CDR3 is TGTGCCAGCAGTGAGGGGAGCGGGAGCTCCTACGAGCAGTACTTC. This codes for CASSEGSGSSYEQYF.

The CDR3 is CASSLLAGDSQETQYF. The CDR3, as DNA: TGCGCCAGCAGCTTGCTGGCAGGGGACTCCCAAGAGACCCAGTACTTC. This chain links TRBV5-1 with TRBJ2-5, with D perhaps matching TRBD1 or TRBD2 (6 bases each). The CDR3 totals 16 residues. With 1 base removed from V and 1 base from J, the gap between germline ends came to 14 bases. The V gene's germline CDR1 is SGHRS and CDR2 YFSETQ.

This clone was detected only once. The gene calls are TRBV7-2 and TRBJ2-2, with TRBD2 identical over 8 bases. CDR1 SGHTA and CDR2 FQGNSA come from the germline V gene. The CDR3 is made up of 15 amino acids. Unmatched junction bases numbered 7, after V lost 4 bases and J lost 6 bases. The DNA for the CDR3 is TGTGCCAGCAGCTCCAGCGGGAGACTCCCCGGGGAGCTGTTTTTT. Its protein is CASSSSGRLPGELFF.

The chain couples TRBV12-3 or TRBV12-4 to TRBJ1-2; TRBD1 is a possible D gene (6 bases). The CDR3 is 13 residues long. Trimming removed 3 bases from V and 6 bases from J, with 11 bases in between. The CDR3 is CASSLDSVNGYTF. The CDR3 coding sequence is TGTGCCAGCAGTTTGGACAGCGTCAATGGCTACACCTTC.

DNA for the CDR3: TGCGCCAGCAGCCTCCCGGCGGCTAAATACAATGAGCAGTTCTTC. Amino acid sequence: CASSLPAAKYNEQFF. J is TRBJ2-1 and V is TRBV5-1, with D unclear. The germline V gene has CDR1 SGHRS and CDR2 YFSETQ. Deletions cut 4 bases from V and 4 bases from J, with 15 bases between. This CDR3 contains 15 residues. Variable domain in full (rest from reference TRBV5-1 and TRBJ2-1): KAGVTQTPRYLIKTRGQQVTLSCSPISGHRSVSWYQQTPGQGLQFLFEYFSETQRNKGNFPGRFSGRQFSNSRSEMNVSTLELGDSALYLCASSLPAAKYNEQFFGPGTRLTVL.

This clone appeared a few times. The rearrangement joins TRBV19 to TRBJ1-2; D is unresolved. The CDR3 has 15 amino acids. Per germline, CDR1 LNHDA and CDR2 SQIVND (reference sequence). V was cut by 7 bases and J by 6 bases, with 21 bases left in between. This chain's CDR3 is CASTPLGWRADGYTF. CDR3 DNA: TGTGCCAGTACTCCGCTTGGGTGGCGCGCGGATGGCTACACCTTC.

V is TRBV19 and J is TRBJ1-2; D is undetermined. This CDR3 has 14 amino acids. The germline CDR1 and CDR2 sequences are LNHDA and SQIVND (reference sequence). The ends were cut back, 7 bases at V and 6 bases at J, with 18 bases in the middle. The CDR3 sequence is CASTRRRAFDGYTF. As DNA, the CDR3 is TGTGCCAGTACCAGGAGAAGGGCATTCGATGGCTACACCTTC.